This TCR beta chain was obtained from a study of shared clonotypes between healthy human individuals. Points on this clone: The antigen is not known.

Points from the study as a whole: In the sorted subsets, rarefaction showed sequencing was incomplete despite large depth.

Looked up from germline, CDR1 is MNHNS and CDR2 is SASEGT. The V end lost 2 bases, the J end lost 1 base, and 8 bases lay between the germline ends. CDR3 length equals 14 residues. The data were produced by immunoSEQ multiplex PCR, yet TCRdb's version contains in-frame clones alone and is incomplete. Of some 800,000 clones listed, 80% to 95% are singletons. Naive CD8 cells comprised CD45RO-negative, CCR7-positively selected cells, excluding terminally differentiated effector memory CD45RA+ cells. The donor population consisted of healthy HIV-negative adults with no recent acute infections or vaccinations. Nashville, Tennessee was home to all donors, who were Caucasian adults.

Sample: naive CD8+ T cells sorted from blood. This receptor was obtained from a man in his thirties or forties in good health. This chain connects TRBV6-1 to TRBJ1-1; D possibly corresponds to TRBD1 (5 bases). The CDR3 region has the DNA TGTGCCAGCAGTGAAAGGAGGGGGAACACTGAAGCTTTCTTT. Translated: CASSERRGNTEAFF.